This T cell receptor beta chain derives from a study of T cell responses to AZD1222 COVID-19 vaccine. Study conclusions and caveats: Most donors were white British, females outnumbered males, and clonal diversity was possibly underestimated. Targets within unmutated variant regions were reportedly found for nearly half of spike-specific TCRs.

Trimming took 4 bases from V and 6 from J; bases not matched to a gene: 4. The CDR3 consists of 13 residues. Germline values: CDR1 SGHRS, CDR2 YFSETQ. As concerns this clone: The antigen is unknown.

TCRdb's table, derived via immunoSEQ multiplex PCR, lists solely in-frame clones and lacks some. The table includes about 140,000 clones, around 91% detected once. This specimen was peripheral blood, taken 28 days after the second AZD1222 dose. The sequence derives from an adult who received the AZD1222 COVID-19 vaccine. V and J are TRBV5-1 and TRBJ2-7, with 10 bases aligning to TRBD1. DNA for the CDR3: TGCGCCAGCAGCCCCGACAGGGGGCGCGAGCAGTACTTC. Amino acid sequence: CASSPDRGREQYF.